Listed here are 13 T cell receptor beta chains from one sample, sequenced in a study of blood T cell repertoires in COVID-19. Profiling relied on immunoSEQ multiplex PCR, and the TCRdb table lists in-frame clones only, not all of them. The sample shows 430,000 or so clones, 70% to 90% of them seen only once. The sample consisted of PBMCs or T cells enriched from blood (not recorded which). These TCRs come from a young woman who had been exposed to COVID-19.

This clone was detected once. The chain joins TRBV5-4 to TRBJ2-7; 7 bases line up with TRBD1. The CDR3 is 14 residues long. Germline V gene data show CDR1 as SGHNT and CDR2 as YYREEE (reference sequence). After removal of 4 bases from V and 3 bases from J, the junction contained 7 bases not matched to a gene. The CDR3 protein is CASSPGTAIYEQYF. The DNA of the CDR3 is TGTGCCAGCAGCCCCGGGACAGCTATCTACGAGCAGTACTTC.

The rearrangement uses TRBV6-5 and TRBJ2-7; TRBD1 matches at 7 bases. Germline loops: CDR1 MNHEY, CDR2 SVGAGI. The CDR3 covers 14 residues. With 8 bases clipped from V and 0 bases from J, the junction kept 7 bases outside the gene matches. The CDR3 DNA reads TGTGCCAGCGGCCCTCGGACAGGCTCCTACGAGCAGTACTTC. As protein: CASGPRTGSYEQYF.

The DNA for the CDR3 is TGCGCCAGCAGCCCAGAGGACAGGCTGAACACTGAAGCTTTCTTT. This encodes CASSPEDRLNTEAFF. This chain connects TRBV4-3 to TRBJ1-1, with TRBD1 matching over 7 bases. CDR3 length: 15 residues. The germline V gene has CDR1 LGHNA and CDR2 YSLEER. The trim removed 4 bases at V and 0 bases at J, leaving 5 bases unmatched.

The rearrangement joins TRBV7-9 to TRBJ1-5; 10 bases fit TRBD1. The CDR3 sequence is 16 residues long. Trimming cost V 5 bases and J 4 bases; bases outside gene matches: 8. Germline loops: CDR1 SEHNR, CDR2 FQNEAQ (reference sequence). CDR3 nucleotides: TGTGCCAGCAGCAGCGGGACAGGGGCCCTAAATCAGCCCCAGCATTTT. Its translation is CASSSGTGALNQPQHF.

The chain links TRBV10-1 to TRBJ2-7; D unresolved. CDR1 WNHNN and CDR2 SYGVQD come from the germline V gene (reference sequence). The CDR3 is 12 amino acids. Trimming shortened V by 3 bases and J by 3 bases, and 6 bases separated the two germline ends. CDR3 nucleotides: TGCGCCAGCAGTGACCTAAGCTACGAGCAGTACTTC. Amino acids: CASSDLSYEQYF.

CDR3 sequence: CASSPVTGKRGYTF. The CDR3 bases are TGTGCCAGCAGTCCCGTGACAGGGAAACGCGGCTACACCTTC. The V call is TRBV6-1, the J call TRBJ1-2; 7 bases line up with TRBD1. Trimming took 5 bases from V and 8 from J; bases not matched to a gene: 11. Looked up from germline, CDR1 is MNHNS and CDR2 is SASEGT. The CDR3 is made up of 14 amino acids.

In DNA, the CDR3 is TGCGCCAGCAGCTTGGAGGCGGGTTTCTCTGGCTACACCTTC. It is translated as CASSLEAGFSGYTF. This chain connects TRBV5-1 to TRBJ1-2, with unresolved D. V lost 0 bases and J lost 7, with 13 bases in between. From germline, CDR1 is SGHRS and CDR2 YFSETQ. CDR3 length: 14 amino acids.

The chain has TRBV18 and TRBJ2-6, with 9 bases lining up with TRBD1. Unmatched junction bases numbered 6, after V lost 4 bases and J lost 2 bases. The CDR3 loop spans 17 amino acids. Per the germline V gene, CDR1 is KGHSH and CDR2 is LQKENI. The CDR3: CASSHRTGETGANVLTF. The CDR3 DNA reads as TGTGCCAGCTCACACCGGACAGGGGAGACTGGGGCCAACGTCCTGACTTTC.

This chain connects TRBV7-8 to TRBJ1-2; TRBD1 aligns across 9 bases. The CDR3 contains 14 residues. Germline V gene lookup returns CDR1 SGHVS and CDR2 FQNEAQ. After removal of 4 bases from V and 0 bases from J, the junction contained 0 bases not matched to a gene. The CDR3, as DNA: TGTGCCAGCAGCTGGGACAGGGCTAACTATGGCTACACCTTC. Translation: CASSWDRANYGYTF.

This clone came up a few times. The chain joins TRBV27 to TRBJ1-2; D uncertain. CDR3 size: 16 residues. CDR1 and CDR2 from the germline V gene are MNHEY and SMNVEV (reference sequence). Trimming took off 5 bases at V and 5 bases at J, with 21 bases between the two ends. The CDR3 nucleotides read TGTGCCAGCAGTCCCCTGAACGGTCCAGTCGGGTATGGCTACACCTTC. Translated: CASSPLNGPVGYGYTF.

The V and J genes are TRBV2 and TRBJ1-3; 7 nucleotides agree with TRBD1. J lost 6 bases, V lost 6 bases, and 8 bases had no gene match. CDR1 and CDR2 (germline): SNHLY, FYNNEI. The CDR3 spans 14 residues. CDR3 sequence reads: CASRRQGVINTIYF. CDR3 bases: TGTGCCAGCAGACGACAGGGAGTAATAAACACCATATATTTT.

The chain has TRBV1 and TRBJ2-7; the D call in the table, TRBD1, was not verified against the DNA. TRBV1 is classified as a pseudogene. This CDR3 has 18 amino acids. The CDR3 reads CTSRETGGFTNLSYEQYF. The CDR3 bases are TGCACCAGCAGGGAGACAGGGGGCTTCACGAACTTATCCTACGAGCAGTACTTC.

This chain uses TRBV4-3 with TRBJ2-7, with D possibly being TRBD1 (8 bases). Between the trimmed V and J ends, which lost 4 bases and 3 bases, there was a span of 13 bases. This CDR3 is built from 14 residues. Germline assignment: CDR1 LGHNA and CDR2 YSLEER. CDR3 in DNA: TGCGCCAGCAGCCCTACAGGGGGGGACTACGAGCAGTACTTC. This gives the protein CASSPTGGDYEQYF.